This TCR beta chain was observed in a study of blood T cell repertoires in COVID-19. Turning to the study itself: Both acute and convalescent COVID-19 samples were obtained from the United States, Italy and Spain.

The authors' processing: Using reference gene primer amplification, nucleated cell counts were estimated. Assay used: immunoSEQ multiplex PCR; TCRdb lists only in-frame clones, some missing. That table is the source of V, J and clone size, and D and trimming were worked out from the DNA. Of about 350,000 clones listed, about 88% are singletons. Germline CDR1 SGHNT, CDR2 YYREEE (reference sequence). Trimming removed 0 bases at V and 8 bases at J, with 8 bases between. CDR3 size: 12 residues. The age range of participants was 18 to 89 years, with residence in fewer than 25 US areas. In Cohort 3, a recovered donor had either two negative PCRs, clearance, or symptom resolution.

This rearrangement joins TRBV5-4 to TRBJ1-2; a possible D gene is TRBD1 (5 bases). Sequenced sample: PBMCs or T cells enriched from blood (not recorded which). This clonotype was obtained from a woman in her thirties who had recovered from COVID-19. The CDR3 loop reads CASSLEGWGYTF. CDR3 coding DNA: TGTGCCAGCAGCTTGGAGGGGTGGGGCTACACCTTC.